This entry concerns a single T cell receptor beta chain. Its target is not known. This sample stems from a study of T cells after yellow fever vaccination. A universal primer site and UMIs were added as TCR cDNA was made by 5'RACE template switching. Using its own MiXCR run on the 5' RACE reads, TCRdb lists one record per CDR3 protein. The repertoire has some 350,000 distinct CDR3 sequences, 4.1% of them found once; the top ten carry roughly 24%. Findings of the study overall: Clonotypes shared by both compartments, CD4 and CD8, made up a small share.

The germline gives CDR1 MNHEY, CDR2 SVGAGI. Trimming left V 0 bases short and J 5 bases short, with 14 bases between. The CDR3 covers 15 residues. The sequences come from PBMCs, collected 5 days after the yellow fever booster vaccination. The receptor comes from a man aged 18 to 29 who received the YFV17D yellow fever vaccine. J is TRBJ2-7 and V is TRBV6-5; D possibly corresponds to TRBD2 (5 bases). The CDR3 reads CASSYSGDTLNEQYF. Written as DNA, the CDR3 is TGTGCCAGCAGTTACTCGGGAGACACACTTAACGAGCAGTACTTC.